The clone carrying this TCR beta chain was observed a handful of times. This sample was included in a study of early T cells in non-severe SARS-CoV-2 infection. As for the study in general: Bulk RNA taken from unsorted whole blood was sequenced, leaving chains unpaired.

The germline V gene has CDR1 PRHDT and CDR2 FYEKMQ (reference sequence). CDR3 length equals 11 residues. V lost 5 bases to trimming and J lost 11 bases, with 12 bases between them. The TCR library protocol was used to attach unique molecular identifiers. These identifiers were attached to individual cDNA molecules. In TCRdb, the 5' RACE reads were re-called with MiXCR into one record per CDR3 protein. The table lists 100,000 to 150,000 distinct CDR3 sequences, more than 12% of them singletons. Material: whole blood. The receptor's source is an adult who was a healthcare worker with PCR-confirmed SARS-CoV-2 infection or an uninfected control (not recorded which). The chain links TRBV13 to TRBJ1-1, with D maybe TRBD1 (5 bases). In DNA, the CDR3 is TGTGCCAGCAGCGAAGGGGTTGGGGCTTTCTTT. Amino acid sequence: CASSEGVGAFF. Drawing the rest from reference TRBV13 and TRBJ1-1, the complete variable domain is AAGVIQSPRHLIKEKRETATLKCYPIPRHDTVYWYQQGPGQDPQFLISFYEKMQSDKGSIPDRFSAQQFSDYHSELNMSSLELGDSALYFCASSEGVGAFFGQGTRLTVV.